This TCR beta chain stems from a study of blood T cell repertoires in COVID-19. Overall study context: Acute and convalescent COVID-19 specimens originated in the United States, Italy and Spain. Nucleic acid was either cDNA or gDNA, and it came from T cells, B-cell-depleted T cells, or PBMCs.

Germline V gene lookup returns CDR1 SGHAT and CDR2 FQNNGV. This CDR3 has 17 residues. V was clipped by 4 bases and J by 0 bases; unmatched bases: 11. Source study methods: Estimated nucleated cell counts came from reference gene primer amplification. Sequenced by immunoSEQ multiplex PCR; TCRdb stores in-frame clones only, minus some. V and J calls and clone size follow that table, whereas D and trimming were derived from the DNA. This table has about 100,000 clones, about four fifths appearing once. Sequencing was done on a sample of peripheral blood. The TCR originated in a human donor in a cohort sampled during active COVID-19. The rearrangement links TRBV11-2 to TRBJ2-7, with TRBD2 matching over 8 bases. The CDR3 region is CASSSRSLAEFSYEQYF. For the CDR3, the DNA is TGTGCCAGCAGCTCCAGATCACTAGCGGAGTTCTCCTACGAGCAGTACTTC.